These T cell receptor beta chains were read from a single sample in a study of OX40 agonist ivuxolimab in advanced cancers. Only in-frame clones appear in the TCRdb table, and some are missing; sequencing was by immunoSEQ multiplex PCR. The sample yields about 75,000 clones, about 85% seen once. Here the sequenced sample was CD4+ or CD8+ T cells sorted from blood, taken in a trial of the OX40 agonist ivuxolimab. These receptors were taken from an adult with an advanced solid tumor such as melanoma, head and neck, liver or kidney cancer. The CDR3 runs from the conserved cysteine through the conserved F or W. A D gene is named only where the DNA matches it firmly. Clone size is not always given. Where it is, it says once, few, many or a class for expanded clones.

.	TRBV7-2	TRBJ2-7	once	CASSLTVPYEQYF	TGTGCCAGCAGCCTCACCGTTCCCTACGAGCAGTACTTC
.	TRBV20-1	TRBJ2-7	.	CSARGAYEQYF	TGCAGTGCTAGAGGGGCCTACGAGCAGTACTTC
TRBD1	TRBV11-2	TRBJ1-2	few	CASSLDKTGVPYGYTF	TGTGCCAGCAGCTTAGATAAAACAGGGGTACCCTATGGCTACACCTTC
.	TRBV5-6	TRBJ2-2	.	CASSLNGVNTGELFF	TGTGCCAGCAGCTTGAACGGGGTGAACACCGGGGAGCTGTTTTTT
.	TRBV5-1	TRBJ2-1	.	CASSLAGQDYNEQFF	TGCGCCAGCAGCTTGGCCGGCCAGGACTACAATGAGCAGTTCTTC
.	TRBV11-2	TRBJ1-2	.	CASSLSGGPYGYTF	TGTGCCAGCAGCTTAAGCGGGGGTCCCTATGGCTACACCTTC
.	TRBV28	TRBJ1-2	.	CASTQDSSAYGYTF	TGTGCCAGCACCCAGGACAGCTCCGCCTATGGCTACACCTTC
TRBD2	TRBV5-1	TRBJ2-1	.	CASSLAGLAGVYNEQFF	TGCGCCAGCAGCTTGGCCGGACTAGCGGGTGTCTACAATGAGCAGTTCTTC
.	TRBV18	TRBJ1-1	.	CASSRVEMNTEAFF	TGTGCCAGCTCACGGGTCGAAATGAACACTGAAGCTTTCTTT
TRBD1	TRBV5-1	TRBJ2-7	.	CASSFQPGQEYEQYF	TGCGCCAGCAGCTTCCAACCGGGACAGGAGTACGAGCAGTACTTC
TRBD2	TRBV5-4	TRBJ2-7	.	CASSALTSGRNEQYF	TGTGCCAGCAGCGCCTTGACTAGCGGGAGGAACGAGCAGTACTTC
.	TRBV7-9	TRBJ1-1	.	CASSFGGGGSTEAFF	TGTGCCAGCAGCTTTGGAGGGGGTGGTAGCACTGAAGCTTTCTTT
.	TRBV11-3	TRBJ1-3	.	CASSLDSGNTIYF	TGTGCCAGCAGCTTAGACTCTGGAAACACCATATATTTT
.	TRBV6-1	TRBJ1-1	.	CASSEVGGVSAEAFF	TGTGCCAGCAGTGAAGTGGGGGGCGTGAGTGCTGAAGCTTTCTTT
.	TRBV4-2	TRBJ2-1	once	CASSQEGIRNYNEQFF	TGTGCCAGCAGCCAAGAAGGAATAAGGAACTACAATGAGCAGTTCTTC
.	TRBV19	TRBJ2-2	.	CATMGYTGELFF	TGTGCCACCATGGGGTACACCGGGGAGCTGTTTTTT
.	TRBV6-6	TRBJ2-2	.	CASSPQGPNTGELFF	TGTGCCAGCAGTCCACAGGGTCCGAACACCGGGGAGCTGTTTTTT
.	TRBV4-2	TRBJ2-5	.	CASSPTGTDEEETQYF	TGTGCCAGCAGCCCAACGGGCACTGACGAGGAAGAGACCCAGTACTTC
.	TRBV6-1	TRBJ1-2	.	CASSDPYRDPNYGYTF	TGTGCCAGCAGTGATCCCTACAGGGACCCTAACTATGGCTACACCTTC
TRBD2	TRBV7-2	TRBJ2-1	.	CASSLVGLPYNEQFF	TGTGCCAGCAGCTTAGTGGGACTACCATACAATGAGCAGTTCTTC
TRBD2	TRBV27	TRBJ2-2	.	CASSPIAGGNTGELFF	TGTGCCAGCAGCCCGATAGCGGGAGGGAACACCGGGGAGCTGTTTTTT
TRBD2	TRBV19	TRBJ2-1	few	CASSISLGGSRRNEQFF	TGTGCCAGTAGTATATCCTTGGGCGGGAGCAGAAGGAATGAGCAGTTCTTC
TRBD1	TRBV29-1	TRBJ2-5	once	CSARAGQGRETQYF	TGCAGCGCTCGAGCGGGACAGGGTAGGGAGACCCAGTACTTC
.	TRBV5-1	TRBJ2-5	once	CASSLVGAHETQYF	TGCGCCAGCAGCTTGGTAGGGGCGCACGAGACCCAGTACTTC
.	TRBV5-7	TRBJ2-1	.	CASSLDEYEQFF	TGTGCCAGCAGCTTGGACGAGTATGAGCAGTTCTTC
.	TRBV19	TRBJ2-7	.	CASSIDRTSTYEQYF	TGTGCCAGTAGTATAGACAGAACGTCGACTTACGAGCAGTACTTC
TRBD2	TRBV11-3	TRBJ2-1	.	CASSPSGSGSYNEQFF	TGTGCCAGCAGCCCCAGCGGGAGTGGATCCTACAATGAGCAGTTCTTC
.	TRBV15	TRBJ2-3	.	CATSRDRGISTDTQYF	TGTGCCACCAGCAGAGATCGGGGGATTAGCACAGATACGCAGTATTTT
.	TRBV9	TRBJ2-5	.	CASSVGTSSTGTQYF	TGTGCCAGCAGCGTAGGGACTTCCAGTACGGGGACCCAGTACTTC
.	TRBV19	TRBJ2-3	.	CASSTGGNTQYF	TGTGCCAGTAGTACAGGGGGGAATACGCAGTATTTT
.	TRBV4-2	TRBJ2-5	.	CASSQVGRAETQYF	TGTGCCAGCAGCCAAGTGGGAAGGGCAGAGACCCAGTACTTC
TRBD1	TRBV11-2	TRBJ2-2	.	CATFAGGRNTGELFF	TGTGCCACCTTTGCAGGGGGCAGGAACACCGGGGAGCTGTTTTTT
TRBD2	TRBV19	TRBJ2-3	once	CASRSGAGGTDTQYF	TGTGCCAGTAGGTCCGGGGCGGGAGGTACAGATACGCAGTATTTT
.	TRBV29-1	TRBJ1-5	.	CSVGGNQPQHF	TGCAGCGTTGGGGGGAATCAGCCCCAGCATTTT
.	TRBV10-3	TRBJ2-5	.	CAISERAEQETQYF	TGTGCCATCAGTGAGCGCGCAGAACAAGAGACCCAGTACTTC
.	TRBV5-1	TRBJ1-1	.	CASSPLGRSGGAEAFF	TGCGCCAGCAGCCCCCTGGGCAGATCCGGGGGAGCTGAAGCTTTCTTT
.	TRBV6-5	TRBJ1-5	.	CASSNLKNQPQHF	TGTGCCAGCAGTAACCTCAAGAATCAGCCCCAGCATTTT
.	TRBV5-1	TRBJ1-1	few	CASSLPNTEAFF	TGCGCCAGCAGCCTGCCGAACACTGAAGCTTTCTTT
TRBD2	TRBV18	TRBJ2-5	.	CASSPRPGTNVQETQYF	TGTGCCAGCTCACCACGTCCCGGGACTAACGTCCAAGAGACCCAGTACTTC
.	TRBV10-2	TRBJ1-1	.	CASISDSPVLNTEAFF	TGCGCCAGCATTTCGGACAGCCCGGTCTTGAACACTGAAGCTTTCTTT
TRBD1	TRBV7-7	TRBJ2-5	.	CASSPSTGTGIRETQYF	TGTGCTAGCAGCCCAAGCACCGGGACAGGGATCCGAGAGACCCAGTACTTC
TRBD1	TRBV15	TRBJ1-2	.	CATSGGTGKSDYGYTF	TGTGCCACCAGCGGGGGGACAGGGAAGAGTGACTATGGCTACACCTTC
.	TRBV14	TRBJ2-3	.	CASSLLSGTPSTDTQYF	TGTGCCAGCAGCCTTCTTAGCGGAACCCCTAGCACAGATACGCAGTATTTT
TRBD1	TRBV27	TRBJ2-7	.	CASSLLRQGGEQYF	TGTGCCAGCAGTTTACTAAGACAGGGGGGAGAGCAGTACTTC
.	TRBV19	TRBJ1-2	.	CASSMQGMGGYTF	TGTGCCAGTAGTATGCAGGGAATGGGTGGCTACACCTTC